Below, one TCR beta chain is given with its context. This entry belongs to a study of blood T cell repertoires in COVID-19. Looking at the study overall: Donors in the United States, Italy and Spain gave samples during acute or convalescent COVID-19.

Sequenced by immunoSEQ multiplex PCR; TCRdb stores in-frame clones only, minus some. The repertoire includes approximately 220,000 clones, approximately 82% of them detected once, and 8% to 10% sits in the top ten. Germline V CDR1 and CDR2: MDHEN, SYDVKM. With 1 base removed from V and 1 base from J, the gap between germline ends came to 15 bases. The CDR3 spans 17 residues. The origin of this receptor is a woman aged 45-65 years with acute or convalescent COVID-19. Sample: peripheral blood. The V and J genes are TRBV28 and TRBJ2-3; TRBD2 might be the D (6 bases). CDR3 residues: CASSLFAGGRGTDTQYF. Here the CDR3 DNA reads TGTGCCAGCAGTTTATTTGCCGGAGGGCGGGGCACAGATACGCAGTATTTT.